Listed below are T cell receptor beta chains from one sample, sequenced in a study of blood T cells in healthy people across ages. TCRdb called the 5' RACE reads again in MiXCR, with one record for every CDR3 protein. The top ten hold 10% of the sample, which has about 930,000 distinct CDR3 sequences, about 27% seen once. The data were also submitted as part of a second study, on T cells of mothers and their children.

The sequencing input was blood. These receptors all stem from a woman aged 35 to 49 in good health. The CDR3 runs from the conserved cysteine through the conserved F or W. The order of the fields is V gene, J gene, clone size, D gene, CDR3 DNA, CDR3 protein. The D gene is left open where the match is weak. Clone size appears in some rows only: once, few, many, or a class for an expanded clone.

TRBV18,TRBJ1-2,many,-,TGTGCCAGCTCCCCGGGGGGATTCGGCTACACCTTC,CASSPGGFGYTF
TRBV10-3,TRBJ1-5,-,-,TGTGCCATCAGTGAGCCCGATTCAGGTTATCAGCCCCAGCATTTT,CAISEPDSGYQPQHF
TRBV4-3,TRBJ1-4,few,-,TGCGCCAGCAGCCTGGGGGACGCAACTAATGAAAAACTGTTTTTT,CASSLGDATNEKLFF
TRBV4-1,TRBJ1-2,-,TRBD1,TGCGCCAGCAGCCACGGGGACAGGGGACGTGGCTACACCTTC,CASSHGDRGRGYTF
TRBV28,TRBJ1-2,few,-,TGTGCCAGCAGTCTCCTCCGACTTGGCTACACCTTC,CASSLLRLGYTF
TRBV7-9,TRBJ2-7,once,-,TGTCCCAGCAGCCCCCGGGAGAACGACGAGCAGTACTTC,CPSSPRENDEQYF
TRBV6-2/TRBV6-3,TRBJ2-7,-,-,TGTGCCAGCAGTTGCACGGCAGGTTCCTACGAGCAGTACTTC,CASSCTAGSYEQYF
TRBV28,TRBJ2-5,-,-,TGTGCCAGTAGTTTAATTCCTCCCCGGGGGACCCAGTACTTC,CASSLIPPRGTQYF
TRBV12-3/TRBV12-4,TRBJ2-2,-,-,TGTGCCAGCATCCGTACAAGAAACACCGGGGAGCTGTTTTTT,CASIRTRNTGELFF
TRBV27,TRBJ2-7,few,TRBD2,TGTGCCAGCAGGAAACCAGCGGGGGGCACCTACGAGCAGTACTTC,CASRKPAGGTYEQYF
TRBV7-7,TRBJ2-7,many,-,TGTGCTAGCAGCTTAGGGGGGGCGATTAGCGAGCAGTACTTC,CASSLGGAISEQYF
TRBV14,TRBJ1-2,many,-,TGTGCCAGCAGCCAACTTAAGGGCTATGGCTACACCTTC,CASSQLKGYGYTF
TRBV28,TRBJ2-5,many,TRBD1,TGTGCCAGCAGAGCCGGACAGGGGCTTTCAGAGACCCAGTACTTC,CASRAGQGLSETQYF
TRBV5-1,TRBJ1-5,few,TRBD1,TGCGCCAGCAGTGAACAGGGGCTCAATCAGCCCCAGCATTTT,CASSEQGLNQPQHF
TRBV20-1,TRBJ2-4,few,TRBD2,TGCAGTGCGCAACTAGCGGGAACGGTAAAAAACATTCAGTACTTC,CSAQLAGTVKNIQYF
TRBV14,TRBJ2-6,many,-,TGTGCCAGCAGCCAATTCTCTGGGGCCAACGTCCTGACTTTC,CASSQFSGANVLTF
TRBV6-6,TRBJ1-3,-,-,TGTGCCAGCAGTTACGGACAGGGAAACACCATATATTTT,CASSYGQGNTIYF
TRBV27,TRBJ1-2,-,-,TGTGCCAGCACCAAAGGGACGGGGGGCAGATTTGGCGGCTACACCTTC,CASTKGTGGRFGGYTF
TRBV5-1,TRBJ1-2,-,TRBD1,TGCGCCAGCAGCTCGTCCGGGACAGGGTACTATGGCTACACCTTC,CASSSSGTGYYGYTF
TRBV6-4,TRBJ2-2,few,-,TGTGCCAGCAGTGGAAACAGGGACACCGGGGAGCTGTTTTTT,CASSGNRDTGELFF
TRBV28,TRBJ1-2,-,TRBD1,TGTGCCAGCAACGACAGGGGCTATGGCTACACCTTC,CASNDRGYGYTF
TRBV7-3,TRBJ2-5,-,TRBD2,TGTGCCAGCAGCTCCGGCGGGGGGGCCGGGGAGACCCAGTACTTC,CASSSGGGAGETQYF
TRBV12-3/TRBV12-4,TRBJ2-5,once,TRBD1,TGTGCCAGCAGTTTAGTACCGACAGGGCGAGGAGAGGCCCAGTACTTC,CASSLVPTGRGEAQYF
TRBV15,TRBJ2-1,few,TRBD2,TGTGCCACCAGATCCCCTCTAGCGGGTTCCTACAATGAGCAGTTCTTC,CATRSPLAGSYNEQFF
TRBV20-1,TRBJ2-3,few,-,TGCAGTGCCGGTCCCGGGGTGGCGCAGTATTTT,CSAGPGVAQYF
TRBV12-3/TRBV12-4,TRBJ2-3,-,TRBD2,TGTGCCAGCAGTTTCACTAGCGGGCCCGGAAACACAGATACGCAGTATTTT,CASSFTSGPGNTDTQYF
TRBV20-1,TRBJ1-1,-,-,TGCAGTGCTCGAGACCCAAACATTGAAGCTTTCTTT,CSARDPNIEAFF
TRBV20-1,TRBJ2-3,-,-,TGCAGTGCAAGGGGACATCTGACAACAGATACGCAGTATTTT,CSARGHLTTDTQYF